This T cell receptor beta chain was obtained from a study of T cell responses to AZD1222 COVID-19 vaccine. The V and J ends lost 6 bases and 0 bases respectively, with 17 bases between them. Per the germline V gene, CDR1 is KGHSH and CDR2 is LQKENI. This CDR3 has 17 amino acids. Assay used: immunoSEQ multiplex PCR; TCRdb lists only in-frame clones, some missing. The sample table sets out about 140,000 clones. Sequencing was performed on peripheral blood. The clonotype comes from an adult in good health. This chain uses TRBV18 with TRBJ1-4, with D uncertain. The chain's CDR3 is CASSATQAQTTNEKLFF. The CDR3 DNA sequence: TGTGCCAGCTCTGCTACCCAGGCGCAAACAACTAATGAAAAACTGTTTTTT.